These 25 T cell receptor beta chains came from one sample sequenced in a study of T cell repertoires in cytomegalovirus infection. TCRdb recomputed calls from the reads with MiXCR, one row per CDR3 protein. Here the sample spans under 500,000 distinct CDR3 sequences, roughly 46% being singletons. No antigen has been identified for these receptors. The input for sequencing was cultured PBMCs, taken from culture after CMV antigen stimulation. The receptor source for this set is a human donor in good health (CMV status not recorded). Some clones in this sample may be carry-over from other donors' samples.

This clonotype was counted only a few times. The chain is built from TRBV7-9 and TRBJ2-4; no reliable D call. The CDR3 has 13 residues. Trimming left V 1 base short and J 4 bases short, with 5 bases between. CDR1 is SEHNR and CDR2 is FQNEAQ in the germline V gene (reference sequence). CDR3 in amino acids: CASSLDAKNIQYF. CDR3 nucleotide sequence: TGTGCCAGCAGCTTAGACGCGAAAAACATTCAGTACTTC.

This chain connects TRBV4-1 to TRBJ2-5; D may be TRBD1 (7 bases). CDR1 and CDR2 (germline): MGHRA, YSYEKL. V lost 1 base and J 5 bases, leaving 17 bases between the germline ends. This CDR3 is 16 amino acids long. CDR3 sequence reads: CASSQGLPSGGETQYF. The CDR3 DNA reads TGCGCCAGCAGCCAAGGGCTCCCATCAGGGGGGGAGACCCAGTACTTC.

The V gene is TRBV5-1, the J gene TRBJ2-5, with 8 bases aligning to TRBD1. The length of the CDR3 is 14 residues. V shed 1 base, J shed 7 bases, and the junction held 6 bases outside the gene matches. Germline V lookup: CDR1 SGHRS, CDR2 YFSETQ. The CDR3 sequence: CASSLSGTGGTQYF. The CDR3 DNA is TGCGCCAGCAGCTTGTCCGGGACAGGCGGGACCCAGTACTTC.

This chain links TRBV4-1 with TRBJ2-1; 9 positions agree with TRBD1. The germline V gene encodes CDR1 MGHRA and CDR2 YSYEKL. The CDR3 extends over 15 amino acids. V shed 4 bases, J shed 6 bases, and the junction held 7 bases outside the gene matches. The CDR3: CASSLVGTGSNEQFF. The CDR3 nucleotides are TGCGCCAGCAGCCTCGTCGGGACAGGGTCCAATGAGCAGTTCTTC.

The chain joins TRBV6-2 or TRBV6-3 to TRBJ2-3; 8 bases map to TRBD2. The CDR3 is 12 residues long. V was pared by 10 bases and J by 5 bases, with 5 bases of the junction left unmatched. CDR1 and CDR2 (germline): MNHEY, SVGEGT. In DNA form, the CDR3 reads TGTGCCACAAGGGCGGGGGGAGATACGCAGTATTTT. Protein sequence: CATRAGGDTQYF.

The chain links TRBV2 to TRBJ1-1; no clear D. The CDR3 contains 11 residues. Germline CDR1 SNHLY, CDR2 FYNNEI. The germline V and J ends were trimmed by 10 bases and 5 bases, with 11 bases remaining between them. The CDR3 reads CANRVGTEAFF. The CDR3 nucleotides are TGTGCCAACCGGGTGGGGACTGAAGCTTTCTTT.

J is TRBJ2-7 and V is TRBV6-2 or TRBV6-3; D unresolved. The CDR3 loop spans 15 amino acids. V was clipped by 0 bases and J by 0 bases, with 9 bases between them. The germline CDR1 and CDR2 sequences are MNHEY and SVGEGT. The CDR3 loop is CASSYSMDDSYEQYF. The CDR3 DNA reads TGTGCCAGCAGTTACTCGATGGACGACTCCTACGAGCAGTACTTC.

CDR3: CASSQDATSSTDTQYF. In nucleotides, the CDR3 is TGCGCCAGCAGCCAAGATGCTACTTCAAGCACAGATACGCAGTATTTT. The chain combines TRBV4-3 with TRBJ2-3; the D is unclear. Trimming removed 0 bases at V and 0 bases at J, with 10 bases between. Germline lookup yields CDR1 LGHNA and CDR2 YSLEER. CDR3 length: 16 amino acids.

CDR3 DNA sequence: TGTGCCAGCAGTCGGGACAGAACTCAAGAGACCCAGTACTTC. Translated, it gives CASSRDRTQETQYF. The chain carries TRBV7-9 and TRBJ2-5; 7 bases fit TRBD1. The CDR3 has 14 residues. Germline V CDR1 and CDR2: SEHNR, FQNEAQ (reference sequence). V lost 6 bases to trimming and J lost 2 bases; unmatched junction nucleotides: 6.

This clonotype occurred a few times. The rearrangement uses TRBV7-8 and TRBJ2-4; D gene ambiguous. The CDR3 consists of 15 residues. Trimming removed 2 bases at V and 0 bases at J, with 8 bases between. Germline assignment: CDR1 SGHVS and CDR2 FQNEAQ. CDR3 nucleotide sequence: TGTGCCAGCAGCTTACACCGGATAGCCAAAAACATTCAGTACTTC. Encoded protein: CASSLHRIAKNIQYF.

This clonotype was observed a handful of times. This chain joins TRBV2 and TRBJ2-1, with 9 positions matching TRBD1. V lost 6 bases to trimming and J lost 8 bases; unmatched junction nucleotides: 8. Germline V CDR1 and CDR2: SNHLY, FYNNEI. This CDR3 region has 14 residues. CDR3 residues: CASRAGQGADEQFF. In nucleotides, the CDR3 is TGTGCCAGCAGGGCGGGACAGGGTGCCGATGAGCAGTTCTTC.

The chain uses TRBV7-2 and TRBJ1-2; tentative D call: TRBD1 (6 bases). The CDR3 consists of 16 residues. The V gene's germline CDR1 is SGHTA and CDR2 FQGNSA. V was cut by 1 base and J by 4 bases, with 16 bases left in between. The CDR3 DNA reads as TGTGCCAGCAGCTTAGGTGGCAGGGGAGGGACCTATGGCTACACCTTC. Amino acids: CASSLGGRGGTYGYTF.

This clonotype was recorded once. The chain has TRBV7-9 and TRBJ2-7, with no clear D. Trimming removed 4 bases at V and 4 bases at J, with 8 bases between. CDR3 length equals 12 residues. The germline V gene has CDR1 SEHNR and CDR2 FQNEAQ (reference sequence). The CDR3 bases are TGTGCCAGCAGCTCTTGGGGTTACGAGCAGTACTTC. This codes for CASSSWGYEQYF.

The chain links TRBV7-3 to TRBJ2-1; no clear D. Deletions cut 2 bases from V and 12 bases from J, with 11 bases between. This CDR3 has 12 amino acids. From germline, CDR1 is SGHTA and CDR2 FQGTGA. The CDR3 bases are TGTGCCAGCAGCTTAGCCCAGGTGGGGCAGTTCTTC. Its translation is CASSLAQVGQFF. Filled out from reference TRBV7-3 and TRBJ2-1, the complete variable domain reads GAGVSQTPSNKVTEKGKYVELRCDPISGHTALYWYRQSLGQGPEFLIYFQGTGAADDSGLPNDRFFAVRPEGSVSTLKIQRTERGDSAVYLCASSLAQVGQFFGPGTRLTVL.

This chain connects TRBV7-2 to TRBJ2-7; D unclear. Trimming cost V 3 bases and J 5 bases, with 14 bases left between them. The length of the CDR3 is 14 residues. CDR1 SGHTA and CDR2 FQGNSA come from the germline V gene. In DNA form, the CDR3 reads TGTGCCAGCAGCTTTGGGATAGGTCACGACGAGCAGTACTTC. As protein: CASSFGIGHDEQYF.

The V gene is TRBV27, the J gene TRBJ2-7; D call uncertain. The V gene lost 4 bases and the J gene lost 6 bases, with 4 bases spanning the gap. Germline assignment: CDR1 MNHEY and CDR2 SMNVEV (reference sequence). The CDR3 loop spans 10 amino acids. Written as DNA, the CDR3 is TGTGCCAGCAGTTCCCCCGAGCAGTACTTC. It specifies CASSSPEQYF.

The chain employs TRBV4-1 and TRBJ1-5, with D tentatively TRBD1 (5 bases). Germline CDR1 and CDR2: MGHRA and YSYEKL. The length of the CDR3 is 18 residues. The V and J ends lost 3 bases and 2 bases respectively, with 20 bases between them. The CDR3 sequence is CASSQGAARGVGNQPQHF. The CDR3 bases are TGCGCCAGCAGCCAGGGCGCTGCTAGGGGAGTAGGCAATCAGCCCCAGCATTTT.

This clonotype came up a few times. This chain uses TRBV4-1 with TRBJ1-3; no firm D call. V was shortened by 1 base and J by 0 bases, with 7 bases between the two germline ends. This CDR3 comprises 15 residues. CDR1 MGHRA and CDR2 YSYEKL come from the germline V gene. CDR3 amino acids: CASSQGGLSGNTIYF. The CDR3 nucleotides are TGCGCCAGCAGCCAAGGTGGGCTCTCTGGAAACACCATATATTTT.

This clonotype has a handful of counts. The rearrangement joins TRBV4-1 to TRBJ1-2; 10 bases map to TRBD1. CDR1 is MGHRA, CDR2 YSYEKL, per germline. V dropped 2 bases and J dropped 5; count of bases not matched to a gene: 8. CDR3 length: 16 amino acids. The CDR3 region has the DNA TGCGCCAGCAGCCAACTTCCGGACAGGGGGAAATATGGCTACACCTTC. Encoded protein: CASSQLPDRGKYGYTF.

The chain combines TRBV7-2 with TRBJ1-5; D might be TRBD1 (5 bases). Germline CDR1 is SGHTA and CDR2 is FQGNSA. CDR3 length equals 15 residues. V was pared by 5 bases and J by 0 bases, with 11 bases between. The CDR3 DNA reads as TGTGCCAGCAGCCCAGGGTTTTATAGCAATCAGCCCCAGCATTTT. Protein: CASSPGFYSNQPQHF.

The chain carries TRBV11-2 and TRBJ2-7; the D is unclear. This CDR3 comprises 12 residues. V lost 2 bases and J lost 7, with 9 bases in between. In germline, CDR1 is SGHAT, CDR2 FQNNGV. CDR3 residues: CASSLPTQEQYF. Here the CDR3 DNA reads TGTGCCAGCAGCTTACCAACCCAGGAGCAGTACTTC.

The V call is TRBV7-4, the J call TRBJ2-1; D gene uncertain. The CDR3 sequence is 15 residues long. V lost 1 base, J lost 5 bases, and 12 bases lay in between. Germline CDR1 reads SGHVT; CDR2 reads SQSDAQ. The CDR3 loop is CASSLGYASNNEQFF. DNA for the CDR3: TGTGCCAGCAGCTTAGGCTACGCCAGTAACAATGAGCAGTTCTTC.

This sequence joins TRBV20-1 and TRBJ1-1; D is uncertain. There are 15 residues in the CDR3. V was pared by 0 bases and J by 0 bases, with 11 bases between. Germline CDR1 DFQATT, CDR2 SNEGSKA (reference sequence). CDR3 residues: CSARDVQSMNTEAFF. DNA of the CDR3: TGCAGTGCTAGAGATGTACAGTCTATGAACACTGAAGCTTTCTTT.

This clonotype was detected only a few times. The chain carries TRBV7-6 and TRBJ2-7, with D unresolved. CDR1 and CDR2 from the germline V gene are SGHVS and FNYEAQ. Trimming removed 5 bases at V and 6 bases at J, with 11 bases between. The CDR3 extends over 12 amino acids. CDR3 nucleotides: TGTGCCAGCAGCAATCGCCCCGGCGAGCAGTACTTC. It specifies CASSNRPGEQYF.

This CDR3 reads CASSFGRLAGHYEQYF. The CDR3 DNA sequence: TGTGCCAGCAGTTTTGGGCGACTAGCGGGGCACTACGAGCAGTACTTC. The V call is TRBV28, the J call TRBJ2-7, with TRBD2 matching 11 bases. V lost 3 bases and J lost 3; bases outside the gene matches: 7. Germline lookup yields CDR1 MDHEN and CDR2 SYDVKM. This CDR3 comprises 16 residues.